This T cell receptor beta chain was retrieved from a study of radiotherapy plus CTLA-4 blockade in lung cancer. The study's findings and limits: Radiotherapy plus ipilimumab was followed by expansion in blood of tumor-derived TCR clones. Early blood T cell clone changes and increased post-radiation serum interferon-beta were reportedly the strongest response predictors.

Profiling relied on immunoSEQ multiplex PCR, and the TCRdb table lists in-frame clones only, not all of them. The sample consists of about 25,000 clones, roughly 73% of them appearing once. Germline V gene lookup returns CDR1 SGHRS and CDR2 YFSETQ. Trimming left V 2 bases short and J 5 bases short, with 8 bases between. CDR3 length: 12 amino acids. For this clone: Its antigen is undetermined.

CTLA-4 blockade with ipilimumab, together with focal radiation, was given to patients with chemo-refractory metastatic non-small-cell lung cancer. The chain is built from TRBV5-1 and TRBJ2-7, with D possibly being TRBD1 (6 bases). This material consisted of peripheral blood, taken from a patient treated with radiotherapy plus ipilimumab. The TCR sequence derives from a human donor with non-small cell lung cancer who had stable disease on radiotherapy plus ipilimumab. The CDR3 DNA sequence: TGCGCCAGCAGCTTTGGGGGCGACGAGCAGTACTTC. This encodes CASSFGGDEQYF.